The entry below gives a single TCR beta chain sequence along with its context. What it binds is unknown. The data originate from a study of CD4 T cells in relation to SARS-CoV-2 and coronaviruses. Turning to the study itself: The negative reference was HIV-1 Nef peptide pool or peptide-free culture. Study-wide results and limits: Roughly 65% of donors had memory CD4+ clonotypes crossrecognizing SARS-CoV-2 and common cold coronavirus spike.

TCRdb keeps only in-frame clones here, not all; method: immunoSEQ multiplex PCR. Among over 10,000 clones listed, approximately 78% were seen once. The germline V and J ends were trimmed by 4 bases and 4 bases, with 2 bases remaining between them. Germline values: CDR1 ENHRY, CDR2 SYGVKD. This CDR3 comprises 11 residues. Before the COVID-19 pandemic, during about 2011-2019, CD4+ T cells were taken from unexposed donors. CD4+ T cells were isolated from the cells after about nine days of culture. Two million PBMCs per well were cultured with about 9.8 IU/ml IL-2. The specimen sequenced was CD4+ T cells from PBMCs, cultured in vitro. The chain uses TRBV10-3 and TRBJ1-3; D not certain. The receptor comes from a human donor in good health. The chain's CDR3 is CAISGGNTIYF. CDR3 bases: TGTGCCATCAGTGGCGGAAACACCATATATTTT.